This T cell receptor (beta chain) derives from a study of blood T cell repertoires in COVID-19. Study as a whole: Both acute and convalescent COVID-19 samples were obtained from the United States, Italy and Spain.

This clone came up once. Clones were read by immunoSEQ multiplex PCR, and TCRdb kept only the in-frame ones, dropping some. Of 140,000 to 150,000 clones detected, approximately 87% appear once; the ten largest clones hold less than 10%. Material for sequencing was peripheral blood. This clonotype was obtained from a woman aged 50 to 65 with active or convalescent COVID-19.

The CDR3 bases are TGTGCCAGCAGCTTGGTTTTCGGGGGGTCGAACACTGAAGCTTTCTTT. Translating gives CASSLVFGGSNTEAFF. This chain links TRBV5-6 with TRBJ1-1; TRBD1 might be the D (5 bases). CDR3 length equals 16 residues. Trimming cost V 0 bases and J 1 base, with 13 bases left between them. Germline-derived CDR1 and CDR2 are SGHDT and YYEEEE.